This T cell receptor (beta chain) is drawn from a study of shared T cell receptors in the human thymus. The V end was cut by 5 bases, the J end by 1 base, with 13 bases between. The CDR3 is made up of 14 amino acids. Germline-derived CDR1 and CDR2 are SGHRS and YFSETQ. Profiled with immunoSEQ multiplex PCR; TCRdb holds only in-frame clones, not every one. This table holds hundreds of thousands of clones, approximately 88% found once. This clone came up a few times. Another study also made use of these data, one on human thymus T cells. That work contributes: Having surgery to correct congenital heart defects, healthy Finnish infants acted as the donors. Corrective heart surgery yielded resections, and these provided the thymus tissue. Related research described thymic repertoires that were highly overlapping among unrelated individuals.

The V gene is TRBV5-1, the J gene TRBJ2-7; D perhaps matches TRBD2 (5 bases). Sequencing was carried out using thymocytes. This clonotype was sampled from a boy younger than two with a congenital heart defect. The CDR3 sequence is CASRTSPQSYEQYF. The DNA of the CDR3 is TGCGCCAGCAGAACTAGTCCGCAATCCTACGAGCAGTACTTC.